This is a list of T cell receptor beta chains from one sample in a study of blood T cell repertoires in COVID-19. TCRdb's copy holds only in-frame clones and misses some; the assay was immunoSEQ multiplex PCR. The repertoire holds about 300,000 clones, with approximately 86% as singletons. The sequenced material came from peripheral blood. The receptor set was obtained from a man aged 18-30 years with active or convalescent COVID-19. Both conserved end residues are part of each CDR3. D genes are given only for firm matches. Some rows mark clone size as missing; the rest say once, few, many or name a class of expanded clone.

J,D,size,V,DNA,CDR3
TRBJ2-7,TRBD2,.,TRBV4-1,TGCGCCAGCAGCCGAGGACTAGCGGGGGTATGGAGGGAGCAGTACTTC,CASSRGLAGVWREQYF
TRBJ2-1,TRBD2,.,TRBV24-1,TGTGCCACCAGTGATTTCCGGACTAGCGGGAAATATTCCTACAATGAGCAGTTCTTC,CATSDFRTSGKYSYNEQFF
TRBJ2-2,.,.,TRBV9,TGTGCCAGCAGCGTGCAGGGTGACACCGGGGAGCTGTTTTTT,CASSVQGDTGELFF
TRBJ2-1,.,.,TRBV29-1,TGCAGCGTCCGTGGATCAGGTGAGCAGTTCTTC,CSVRGSGEQFF
TRBJ2-7,.,.,TRBV7-7,TGTGCCAGCAGCTTAGGAGCGACAGGAACGTACGAGCAGTACTTC,CASSLGATGTYEQYF
TRBJ2-1,.,.,TRBV11-1,TGTGCCAGCAGCTTGCGGGGAGGTTGGCACAATGAGCAGTTCTTC,CASSLRGGWHNEQFF
TRBJ2-7,TRBD1,.,TRBV10-2,TGCGCCAGCAGGGGACCGGGACAGGGGAGTTACGAGCAGTACTTC,CASRGPGQGSYEQYF
TRBJ2-5,TRBD2,.,TRBV7-2,TGTGCCAGCAGCTGGGGGGGGAACCAAGAGACCCAGTACTTC,CASSWGGNQETQYF
TRBJ2-5,.,.,TRBV4-1,TGCGCCAGCAGCCGAGGAACGCCGAAAGAGACCCAGTACTTC,CASSRGTPKETQYF
TRBJ2-7,TRBD2,.,TRBV5-4,TGTGCCAGCAGCTTCGGCGGGAGGAACTACGAGCAGTACTTC,CASSFGGRNYEQYF
TRBJ1-5,.,.,TRBV19,TGTGCCAGTAGGGGGGAGGACCATAGCAATCAGCCCCAGCATTTT,CASRGEDHSNQPQHF
TRBJ1-3,.,.,TRBV15,TGTGCCACCAGCAGAGATAGGGGGTTGGCTGGAAACACCATATATTTT,CATSRDRGLAGNTIYF
TRBJ2-2,TRBD2,.,TRBV6-5,TGTGCCAGCAGTTCCCGACTAGCGCCCGGGGAGCTGTTTTTT,CASSSRLAPGELFF
TRBJ1-1,.,.,TRBV27,TGTGCCAGCAGCCGAAAGTACACAGGGAACACTGAAGCTTTCTTT,CASSRKYTGNTEAFF
TRBJ2-7,TRBD1,.,TRBV4-1,TGCGCCAGCAGCCCGAAGGGACAGGGGGGGTACGAGCAGTACTTC,CASSPKGQGGYEQYF
TRBJ1-1,.,.,TRBV4-3,TGCGCCAGCAGCGATGGGAGGTCTAGGGGCCTAGCTGAAGCTTTCTTT,CASSDGRSRGLAEAFF
TRBJ1-2,.,few,TRBV6-5,TGTGCCAGCAGTTACTCACCGTCCGGGACTTCTTCTGGCTACACCTTC,CASSYSPSGTSSGYTF
TRBJ2-7,.,.,TRBV27,TGTGCCAGCCAGGGGATTTCCTACGAGCAGTACTTC,CASQGISYEQYF
TRBJ2-7,TRBD1,.,TRBV7-2,TGTGCCAGCAGCTGGACAGGTCTCTACGAGCAGTACTTC,CASSWTGLYEQYF
TRBJ1-1,.,.,TRBV6-1,TGTGCCAGCAGTGAAGGAGGGAGGGCTTTCTTT,CASSEGGRAFF
TRBJ1-6,TRBD1,many,TRBV4-2,TGTGCCAGCAGCCAGGGGACAGATTCACCCCTCCACTTT,CASSQGTDSPLHF
TRBJ2-1,TRBD2,.,TRBV19,TGTGCCAGTAGTATAGGTGATACTAGCGGATACAATGAGCAGTTCTTC,CASSIGDTSGYNEQFF
TRBJ2-7,.,once,TRBV23-1,TGCGCCAGCAGCGCACAGGGCACAAGCTACGAGCAGTACTTC,CASSAQGTSYEQYF
TRBJ1-2,TRBD1,.,TRBV5-1,TGCGCCAGCAGCCAAGACAGGGGATGGGGTGGCTACACCTTC,CASSQDRGWGGYTF
TRBJ2-2,.,once,TRBV21-1,TGTGCCAGCAGCAATCCTGGGACCTCGGGGGACACCGGGGAGCTGTTTTTT,CASSNPGTSGDTGELFF
TRBJ2-2,TRBD1,.,TRBV7-8,TGTGCCAGCAGCTTCCGGGACAGGGGGAGAACCGGGGAGCTGTTTTTT,CASSFRDRGRTGELFF
TRBJ1-5,.,.,TRBV6-5,TGTGCCAGCAGTTCCCCAGGGGCAAATCAGCCCCAGCATTTT,CASSSPGANQPQHF
TRBJ1-5,.,.,TRBV19,TGTGCCAGTAGTGCAGGGGCTCAGGGGTGGAGAGATCAGCCCCAGCATTTT,CASSAGAQGWRDQPQHF
TRBJ1-1,.,.,TRBV7-8,TGTGCCAGCAGAACAGGGCAAACTGAAGCTTTCTTT,CASRTGQTEAFF
TRBJ1-6,.,.,TRBV6-2/TRBV6-3,TGTGCCAGCAGGTACGGCCGGGAGGCCTCCTATAATTCACCCCTCCACTTT,CASRYGREASYNSPLHF
TRBJ2-1,TRBD1,.,TRBV2,TGTGCCACATCAAAGGGACAGGGGGTGGATGAGCAGTTCTTC,CATSKGQGVDEQFF
TRBJ1-5,TRBD1,.,TRBV28,TGTGCCAGCAGTCCGTCGACAGGGTATAGCAATCAGCCCCAGCATTTT,CASSPSTGYSNQPQHF
TRBJ2-5,TRBD1,.,TRBV24-1,TGTGCCACCAGTGACCCAGCCCGGGACAGGGCGAGGGAGACCCAGTACTTC,CATSDPARDRARETQYF
TRBJ2-7,TRBD2,.,TRBV28,TGTGCCAGCAGTTTTTTCGGGACTAGCGGGAGCTACGAGCAGTACTTC,CASSFFGTSGSYEQYF
TRBJ2-7,TRBD1,.,TRBV5-1,TGCGCCAGCAGCCCCCGGGACAGTGGTGCCTACGAGCAGTACTTC,CASSPRDSGAYEQYF
TRBJ2-1,TRBD1,.,TRBV5-1,TGCGCCAGCAGCCCTGGACAGGGGAACATTGAGCAGTTCTTC,CASSPGQGNIEQFF
TRBJ1-1,.,.,TRBV5-6,TGTGCCAGCAGCTTGGTAGTATTAGGGGGCACTGAAGCTTTCTTT,CASSLVVLGGTEAFF
TRBJ2-3,TRBD1,once,TRBV19,TGTGCCAGTAGCGACAGGGGCGTCGCAGATACGCAGTATTTT,CASSDRGVADTQYF
TRBJ2-1,TRBD1,.,TRBV19,TGTGCCAGTAGTATGATCTTCCGGTACAGGGGAGTCCATGAGCAGTTCTTC,CASSMIFRYRGVHEQFF
TRBJ1-5,.,few,TRBV4-1,TGCGCCAGCAGCCGGACGAGGGGGAATCAGCCCCAGCATTTT,CASSRTRGNQPQHF
TRBJ1-2,TRBD1,.,TRBV12-3/TRBV12-4,TGTGCCAGCAGCTCGGACAGGGGGGTTGGCTACACCTTC,CASSSDRGVGYTF
TRBJ1-5,.,few,TRBV3-1/TRBV3-2,TGTGCCAGCAGCCAAGATTTAAGGAGGAATCAGCCCCAGCATTTT,CASSQDLRRNQPQHF
TRBJ2-3,TRBD1,.,TRBV3-1/TRBV3-2,TGTGCCAGCAGCCAAGACGACAGGGAAGATACGCAGTATTTT,CASSQDDREDTQYF
TRBJ2-7,TRBD2,.,TRBV9,TGTGCCAGCAGCGGACAAAGCGGGAAGCAGTACTTC,CASSGQSGKQYF
TRBJ2-3,TRBD2,.,TRBV7-2,TGTGCCAGCAGCTTAAGGACGGCGGGGGGGCCGGAGACAGATACGCAGTATTTT,CASSLRTAGGPETDTQYF
TRBJ1-1,.,once,TRBV5-1,TGCGCCAGCAGCTTGGAGGGGACATTGAACACTGAAGCTTTCTTT,CASSLEGTLNTEAFF
TRBJ2-7,TRBD1,once,TRBV5-1,TGCGCCAGCCGACAGGGGGTCTCCTACGAGCAGTACTTC,CASRQGVSYEQYF
TRBJ2-7,.,once,TRBV5-4,TGTGCCAGCAGCTTATCGGAGGCGCGAGTCTCTACATACGAGCAGTACTTC,CASSLSEARVSTYEQYF
TRBJ2-1,TRBD2,.,TRBV5-1,TGCGCCAGCAGCACACCGGGACTAGCGGGGGGGAGGCTCGGGTCCTACAATGAGCAGTTCTTC,CASSTPGLAGGRLGSYNEQFF
TRBJ1-5,.,few,TRBV27,TGTGCCACCAGACGGGACTTCCTGTCCAATCAGCCCCAGCATTTT,CATRRDFLSNQPQHF
TRBJ2-7,TRBD2,.,TRBV6-4,TGTGCCAGCAGCGGGAGGGAGGATTGCTACGAGCAGTACTTC,CASSGREDCYEQYF
TRBJ1-2,.,.,TRBV2,TGTGCCAGCAGTGAAGGGGGGCAGCGTGGCTACACCTTC,CASSEGGQRGYTF
TRBJ1-6,TRBD1,.,TRBV27,TGTGCCAGCAGCTGGGACAGGGTGAATTCACCCCTCCACTTT,CASSWDRVNSPLHF
TRBJ1-4,TRBD1,few,TRBV7-9,TGTGCCAGCAGCTCGGAGCCTTACCCAGGGGGCGTTAATGAAAAACTGTTTTTT,CASSSEPYPGGVNEKLFF
TRBJ2-7,TRBD1,.,TRBV11-3,TGTGCCAGCAGCTTGTACAGGGGTTACGAGCAGTACTTC,CASSLYRGYEQYF
TRBJ2-2,TRBD1,few,TRBV19,TGTGCCAGTCTCCGCGGGCGGACAGGGCACACCGGGGAGCTGTTTTTT,CASLRGRTGHTGELFF
TRBJ1-5,.,.,TRBV7-2,TGTGCCAGCAGCTTTGGACAGATCTATCAGCCCCAGCATTTT,CASSFGQIYQPQHF
TRBJ1-1,.,.,TRBV6-1,TGTGCCAGCAGTGAAGCGCTATCCGGCACTGAAGCTTTCTTT,CASSEALSGTEAFF
TRBJ2-7,TRBD2,.,TRBV27,TGTGCCAGCAGTGCACTAGCGGGAGGCTACGAGCAGTACTTC,CASSALAGGYEQYF